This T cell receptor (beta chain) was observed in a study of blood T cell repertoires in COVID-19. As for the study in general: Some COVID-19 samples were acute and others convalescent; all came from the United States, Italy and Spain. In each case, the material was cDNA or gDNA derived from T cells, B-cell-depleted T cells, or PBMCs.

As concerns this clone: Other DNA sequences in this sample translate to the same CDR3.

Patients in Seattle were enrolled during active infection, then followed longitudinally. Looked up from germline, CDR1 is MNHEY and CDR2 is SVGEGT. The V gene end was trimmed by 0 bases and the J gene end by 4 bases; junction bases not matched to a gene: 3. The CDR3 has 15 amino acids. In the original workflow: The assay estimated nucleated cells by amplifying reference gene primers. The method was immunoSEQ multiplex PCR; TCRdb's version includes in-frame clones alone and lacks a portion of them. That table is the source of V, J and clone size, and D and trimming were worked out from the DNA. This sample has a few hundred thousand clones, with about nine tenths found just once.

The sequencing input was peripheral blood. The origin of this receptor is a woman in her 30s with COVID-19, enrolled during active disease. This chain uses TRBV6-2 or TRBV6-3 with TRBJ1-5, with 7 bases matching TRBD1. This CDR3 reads CASSYSGGRNQPQHF. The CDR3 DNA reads TGTGCCAGCAGTTACTCAGGGGGCAGGAATCAGCCCCAGCATTTT.